This T cell receptor beta chain comes out of a study of TIL therapy for anti-PD-1-resistant metastatic lung cancer. Turning to the study itself: Patients then received nivolumab; progressors got lymphodepletion, TIL and IL-2.

Time point noted: pre-treatment sample, taken before nivolumab and TIL therapy. Sequencing used immunoSEQ v3. TCRdb keeps only in-frame clones here, not all; method: immunoSEQ multiplex PCR. Counted here are 18,000 or so clones, 80% to 90% occurring once; the ten biggest clones make up 2% to 2.5%. Turning to this clone: The junction departs from the called germline gene at one end, perhaps through a read error.

The CDR3 runs to 13 residues. The germline V gene has CDR1 SSHAT and CDR2 FNYEAQ (reference sequence). The gene calls are TRBV7-7 and TRBJ2-5; the D gene is possibly TRBD2 (6 bases). Sequencing used blood, obtained at baseline. This TCR was sampled from a person aged 25 to 85 with non-small cell lung cancer. Here the CDR3 reads CASSLAVGETQYF. In DNA, the CDR3 is TGTGCTAGCAGCTTAGCGGTGGGAGAGACCCAGTACTTC.